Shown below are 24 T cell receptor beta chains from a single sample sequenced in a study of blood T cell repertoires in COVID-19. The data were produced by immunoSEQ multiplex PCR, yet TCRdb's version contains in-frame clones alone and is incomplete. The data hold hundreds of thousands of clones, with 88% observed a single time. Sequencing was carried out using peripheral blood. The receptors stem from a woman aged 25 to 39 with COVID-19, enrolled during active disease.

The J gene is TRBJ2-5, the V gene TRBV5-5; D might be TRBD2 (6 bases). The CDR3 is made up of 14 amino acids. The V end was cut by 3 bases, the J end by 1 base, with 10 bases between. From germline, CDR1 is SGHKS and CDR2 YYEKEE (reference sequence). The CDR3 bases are TGTGCCAGCAGCTCCGGGACTCCCCAAGAGACCCAGTACTTC. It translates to CASSSGTPQETQYF.

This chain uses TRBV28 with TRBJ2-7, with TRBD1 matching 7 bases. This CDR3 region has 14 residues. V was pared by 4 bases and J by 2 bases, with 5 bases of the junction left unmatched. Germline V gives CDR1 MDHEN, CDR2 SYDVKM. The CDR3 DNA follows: TGTGCCAGCAGTTCCGGACAGGACCCCTACGAGCAGTACTTC. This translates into CASSSGQDPYEQYF.

The CDR3 reads CASSLLVGSRGRNTEAFF. The CDR3 DNA reads TGTGCCAGCAGTTTATTAGTCGGGAGTAGGGGGCGAAACACTGAAGCTTTCTTT. This chain links TRBV28 with TRBJ1-1, with 7 nucleotides matching TRBD1. Losses at the gene ends were 1 base for V and 2 bases for J; bases not matched to a gene: 13. The CDR3 loop spans 18 amino acids. Germline CDR1 MDHEN, CDR2 SYDVKM.

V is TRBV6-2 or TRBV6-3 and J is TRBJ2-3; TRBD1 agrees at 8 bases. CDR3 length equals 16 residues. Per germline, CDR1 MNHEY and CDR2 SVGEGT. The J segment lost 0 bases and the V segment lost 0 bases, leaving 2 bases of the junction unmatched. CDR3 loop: CASSYSRQGSTDTQYF. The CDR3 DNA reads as TGTGCCAGCAGTTACTCGCGACAGGGGAGCACAGATACGCAGTATTTT.

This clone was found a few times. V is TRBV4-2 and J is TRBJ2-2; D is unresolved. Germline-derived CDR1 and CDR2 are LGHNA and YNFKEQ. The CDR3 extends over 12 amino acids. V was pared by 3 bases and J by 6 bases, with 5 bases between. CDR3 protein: CASSQGPGELFF. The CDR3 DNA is TGTGCCAGCAGCCAGGGCCCCGGGGAGCTGTTTTTT.

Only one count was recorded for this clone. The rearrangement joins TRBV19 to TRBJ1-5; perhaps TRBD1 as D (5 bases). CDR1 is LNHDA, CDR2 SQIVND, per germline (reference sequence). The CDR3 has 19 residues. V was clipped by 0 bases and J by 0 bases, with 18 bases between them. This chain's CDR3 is CASSIDPRRGEGSNQPQHF. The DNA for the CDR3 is TGTGCCAGTAGTATAGATCCAAGGAGAGGGGAGGGTAGCAATCAGCCCCAGCATTTT.

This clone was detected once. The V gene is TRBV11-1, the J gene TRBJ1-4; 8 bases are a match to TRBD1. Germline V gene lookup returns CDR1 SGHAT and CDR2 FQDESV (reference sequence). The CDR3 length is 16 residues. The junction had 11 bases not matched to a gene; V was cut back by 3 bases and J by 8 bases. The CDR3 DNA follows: TGTGCCAGCAGCTTCTCCCTGGACAGGGCAGAAGAAAAACTGTTTTTT. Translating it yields CASSFSLDRAEEKLFF.

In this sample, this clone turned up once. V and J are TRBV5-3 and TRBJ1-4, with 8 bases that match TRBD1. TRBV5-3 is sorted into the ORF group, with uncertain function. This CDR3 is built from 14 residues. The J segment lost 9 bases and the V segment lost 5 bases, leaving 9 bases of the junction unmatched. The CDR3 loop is CARRRTGLTKKLFF. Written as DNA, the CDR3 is TGTGCCAGAAGAAGGACAGGGCTTACTAAAAAACTGTTTTTT.

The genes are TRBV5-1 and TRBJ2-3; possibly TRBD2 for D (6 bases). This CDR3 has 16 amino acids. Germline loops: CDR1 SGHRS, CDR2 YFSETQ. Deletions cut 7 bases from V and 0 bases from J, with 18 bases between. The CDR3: CASGIADSGSTDTQYF. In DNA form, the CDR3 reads TGCGCCAGCGGAATAGCGGATTCCGGAAGCACAGATACGCAGTATTTT.

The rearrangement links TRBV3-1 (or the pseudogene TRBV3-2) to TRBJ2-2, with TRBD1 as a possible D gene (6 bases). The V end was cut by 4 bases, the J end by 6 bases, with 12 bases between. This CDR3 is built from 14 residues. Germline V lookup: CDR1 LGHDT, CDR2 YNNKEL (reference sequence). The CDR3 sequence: CASSPRTEAGELFF. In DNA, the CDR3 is TGTGCCAGCAGCCCTCGGACAGAAGCCGGGGAGCTGTTTTTT.

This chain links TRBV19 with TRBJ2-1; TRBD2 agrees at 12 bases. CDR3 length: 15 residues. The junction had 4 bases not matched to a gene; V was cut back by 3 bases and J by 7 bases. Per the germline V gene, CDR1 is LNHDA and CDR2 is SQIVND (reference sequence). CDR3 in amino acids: CASSIPTSGSNEQFF. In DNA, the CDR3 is TGTGCCAGTAGTATCCCGACTAGCGGGAGTAATGAGCAGTTCTTC.

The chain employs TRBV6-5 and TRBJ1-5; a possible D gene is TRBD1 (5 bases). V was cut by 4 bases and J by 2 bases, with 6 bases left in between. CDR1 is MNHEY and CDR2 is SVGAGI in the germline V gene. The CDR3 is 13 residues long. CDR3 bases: TGTGCCAGCAGTTGGGGCGGCAATCAGCCCCAGCATTTT. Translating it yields CASSWGGNQPQHF.

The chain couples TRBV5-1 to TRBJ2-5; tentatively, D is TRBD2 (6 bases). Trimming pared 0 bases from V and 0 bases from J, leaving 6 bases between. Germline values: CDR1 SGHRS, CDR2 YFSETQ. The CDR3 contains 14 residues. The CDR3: CASSLAGDQETQYF. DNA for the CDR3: TGCGCCAGCAGCTTGGCGGGGGACCAAGAGACCCAGTACTTC.

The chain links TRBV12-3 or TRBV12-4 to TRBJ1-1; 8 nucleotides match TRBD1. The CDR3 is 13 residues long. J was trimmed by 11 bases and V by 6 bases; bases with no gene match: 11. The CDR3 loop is CASSLTGGGVAFF. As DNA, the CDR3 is TGTGCCAGCAGCTTAACAGGGGGTGGTGTGGCTTTCTTT.

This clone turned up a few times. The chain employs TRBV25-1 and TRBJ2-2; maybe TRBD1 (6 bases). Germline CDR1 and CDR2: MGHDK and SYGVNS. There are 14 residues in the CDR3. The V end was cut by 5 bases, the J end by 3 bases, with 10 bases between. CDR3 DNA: TGTGCCAGCAGTCCACAGGGAGACACCGGGGAGCTGTTTTTT. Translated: CASSPQGDTGELFF.

CDR3 coding DNA: TGTGCCTGTCGACAGGGGCATCAGCCCCAGCATTTT. Its protein is CACRQGHQPQHF. The chain carries TRBV28 and TRBJ1-5, with 8 bases matching TRBD1. The CDR3 consists of 12 residues. Per the germline V gene, CDR1 is MDHEN and CDR2 is SYDVKM. Trimming took 11 bases from V and 5 from J; bases not matched to a gene: 5.

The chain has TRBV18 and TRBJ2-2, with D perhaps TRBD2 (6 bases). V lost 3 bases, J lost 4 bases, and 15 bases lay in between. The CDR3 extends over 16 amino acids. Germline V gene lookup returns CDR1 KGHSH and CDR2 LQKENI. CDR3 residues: CASSPLTGSRTGELFF. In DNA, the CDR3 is TGTGCCAGCTCACCTTTAACCGGGAGTCGCACCGGGGAGCTGTTTTTT.

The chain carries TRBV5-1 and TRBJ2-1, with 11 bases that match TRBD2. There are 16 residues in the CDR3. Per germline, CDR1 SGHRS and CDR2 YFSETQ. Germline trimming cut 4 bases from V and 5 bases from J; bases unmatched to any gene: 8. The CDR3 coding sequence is TGCGCCAGCAGCGAACTAGCGGGAGTTTCCCACAATGAGCAGTTCTTC. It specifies CASSELAGVSHNEQFF.

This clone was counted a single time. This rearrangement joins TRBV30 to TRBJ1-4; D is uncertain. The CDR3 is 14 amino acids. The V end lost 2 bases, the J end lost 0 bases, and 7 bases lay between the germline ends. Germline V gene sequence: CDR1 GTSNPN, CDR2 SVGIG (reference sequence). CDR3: CAWSRGATNEKLFF. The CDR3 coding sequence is TGTGCCTGGAGTCGGGGTGCAACTAATGAAAAACTGTTTTTT.

This chain's CDR3 is CASSQSGGLETQYF. In nucleotides, the CDR3 is TGCGCCAGCAGTCAGTCAGGGGGCTTAGAGACCCAGTACTTC. This sequence joins TRBV5-1 and TRBJ2-5; 8 bases line up with TRBD1. J lost 4 bases, V lost 5 bases, and 7 bases had no gene match. The CDR3 has 14 amino acids. The germline V gene has CDR1 SGHRS and CDR2 YFSETQ. The variable domain in full, completed from reference TRBV5-1 and TRBJ2-5, reads KAGVTQTPRYLIKTRGQQVTLSCSPISGHRSVSWYQQTPGQGLQFLFEYFSETQRNKGNFPGRFSGRQFSNSRSEMNVSTLELGDSALYLCASSQSGGLETQYFGPGTRLLVL.

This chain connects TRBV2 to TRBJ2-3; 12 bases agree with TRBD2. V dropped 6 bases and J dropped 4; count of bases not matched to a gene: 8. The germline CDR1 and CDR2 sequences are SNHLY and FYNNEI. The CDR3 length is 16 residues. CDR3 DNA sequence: TGTGCCAGCAGGGCCAGACTAGCGGGAGTTCCAGATACGCAGTATTTT. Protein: CASRARLAGVPDTQYF.

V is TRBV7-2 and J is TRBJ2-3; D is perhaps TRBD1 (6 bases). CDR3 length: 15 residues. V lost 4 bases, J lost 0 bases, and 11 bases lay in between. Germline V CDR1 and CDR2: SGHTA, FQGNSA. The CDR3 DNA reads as TGTGCCAGCAGCTCGTTGGGGGCGAGCACAGATACGCAGTATTTT. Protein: CASSSLGASTDTQYF.

The CDR3 here is CASSRTDRGHEQYV. DNA of the CDR3: TGTGCCAGCAGTCGAACTGACAGGGGGCACGAGCAGTACGTC. The chain is built from TRBV27 and TRBJ2-7; TRBD1 matches at 10 bases. Germline values: CDR1 MNHEY, CDR2 SMNVEV (reference sequence). This CDR3 contains 14 residues. J lost 5 bases, V lost 5 bases, and 6 bases had no gene match.

This chain's CDR3 is CASSTRGAQQNYGYTF. The DNA for the CDR3 is TGCGCCAGCAGCACCCGTGGGGCCCAGCAAAACTATGGCTACACCTTC. This chain joins TRBV5-1 and TRBJ1-2; maybe TRBD1 (5 bases). Trimming pared 4 bases from V and 2 bases from J, leaving 18 bases between. The CDR3 consists of 16 residues. Germline CDR1 reads SGHRS; CDR2 reads YFSETQ.